This T cell receptor (beta chain) was retrieved from a study of OX40 agonist ivuxolimab in advanced cancers. Whole-study context: With a range of about 20 to 79, age averaged approximately 55 years, and about 80% were male.

Concerning this clone: Its specificity is not known.

Sequencing used immunoSEQ multiplex PCR; TCRdb keeps in-frame clones, though not all of them. The sample has around 48,000 clones; more than 80% are singletons. General study points: Part of the nonresponder group also had normalized T-cell clonal expansion that was low.

V lost 3 bases, J lost 7 bases, and 16 bases lay in between. The germline V gene has CDR1 WSHSY and CDR2 SAAADI. The CDR3 is 15 residues long. The chain couples TRBV10-2 to TRBJ2-1; D tentatively fits TRBD1 or TRBD2 (6 bases each). This TCR was recovered from an adult with an advanced solid tumor such as melanoma, head and neck, liver or kidney cancer. This material consisted of CD4+ or CD8+ T cells sorted from blood, taken in a trial of the OX40 agonist ivuxolimab. The CDR3 is CASSDEGGYSNEQFF. CDR3 in DNA: TGCGCCAGCAGTGACGAGGGGGGATACTCTAATGAGCAGTTCTTC.